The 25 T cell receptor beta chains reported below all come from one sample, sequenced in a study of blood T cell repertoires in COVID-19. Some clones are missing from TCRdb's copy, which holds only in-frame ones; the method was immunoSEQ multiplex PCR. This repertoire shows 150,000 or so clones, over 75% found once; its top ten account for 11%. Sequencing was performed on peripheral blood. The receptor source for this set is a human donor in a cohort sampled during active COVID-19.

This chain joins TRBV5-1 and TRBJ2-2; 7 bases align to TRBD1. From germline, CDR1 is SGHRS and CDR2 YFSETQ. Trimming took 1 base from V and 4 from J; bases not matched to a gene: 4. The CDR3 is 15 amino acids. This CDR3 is CASSLPGGGTGELFF. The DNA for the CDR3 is TGCGCCAGCAGCTTGCCAGGGGGTGGCACCGGGGAGCTGTTTTTT. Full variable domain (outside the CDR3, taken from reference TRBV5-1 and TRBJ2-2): KAGVTQTPRYLIKTRGQQVTLSCSPISGHRSVSWYQQTPGQGLQFLFEYFSETQRNKGNFPGRFSGRQFSNSRSEMNVSTLELGDSALYLCASSLPGGGTGELFFGEGSRLTVL.

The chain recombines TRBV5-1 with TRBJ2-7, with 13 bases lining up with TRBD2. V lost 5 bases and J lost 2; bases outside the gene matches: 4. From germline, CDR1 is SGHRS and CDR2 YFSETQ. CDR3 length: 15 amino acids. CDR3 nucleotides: TGCGCCAGCAGTCCGGGACTAGCGGGAACCTACGAGCAGTACTTC. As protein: CASSPGLAGTYEQYF. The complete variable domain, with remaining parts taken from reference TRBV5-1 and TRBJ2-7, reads KAGVTQTPRYLIKTRGQQVTLSCSPISGHRSVSWYQQTPGQGLQFLFEYFSETQRNKGNFPGRFSGRQFSNSRSEMNVSTLELGDSALYLCASSPGLAGTYEQYFGPGTRLTVT.

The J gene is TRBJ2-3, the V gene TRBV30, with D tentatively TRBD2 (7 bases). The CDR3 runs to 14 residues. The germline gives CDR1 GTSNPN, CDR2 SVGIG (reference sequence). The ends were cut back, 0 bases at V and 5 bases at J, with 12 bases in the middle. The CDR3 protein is CAWSVGGAEDTQYF. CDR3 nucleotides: TGTGCCTGGAGTGTAGGGGGGGCTGAAGATACGCAGTATTTT.

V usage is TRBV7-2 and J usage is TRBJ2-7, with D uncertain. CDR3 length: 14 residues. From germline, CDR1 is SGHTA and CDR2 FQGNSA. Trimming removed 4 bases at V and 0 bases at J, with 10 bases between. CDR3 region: CASSSGRSSYEQYF. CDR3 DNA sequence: TGTGCCAGCAGCTCAGGCAGGTCCTCCTACGAGCAGTACTTC. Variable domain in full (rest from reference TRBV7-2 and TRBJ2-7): GAGVSQSPSNKVTEKGKDVELRCDPISGHTALYWYRQSLGQGLEFLIYFQGNSAPDKSGLPSDRFSAERTGGSVSTLTIQRTQQEDSAVYLCASSSGRSSYEQYFGPGTRLTVT.

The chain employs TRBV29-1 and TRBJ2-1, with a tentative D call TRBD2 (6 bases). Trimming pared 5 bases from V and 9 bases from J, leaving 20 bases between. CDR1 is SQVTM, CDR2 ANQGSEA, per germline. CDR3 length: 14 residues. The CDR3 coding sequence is TGCAGCGTTTCTCTGAGTGGGAGGCCAGCTGAGCAGTTCTTC. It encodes CSVSLSGRPAEQFF.

The CDR3 coding sequence is TGCGCCAGCAGCTTGGCCCGGGGGGTCGCTGAAGCTTTCTTT. It specifies CASSLARGVAEAFF. The chain has TRBV5-1 and TRBJ1-1; a weak D match, TRBD1 (5 bases). Germline values: CDR1 SGHRS, CDR2 YFSETQ. The CDR3 length is 14 residues. V dropped 0 bases and J dropped 6 bases, with 12 bases sitting between them.

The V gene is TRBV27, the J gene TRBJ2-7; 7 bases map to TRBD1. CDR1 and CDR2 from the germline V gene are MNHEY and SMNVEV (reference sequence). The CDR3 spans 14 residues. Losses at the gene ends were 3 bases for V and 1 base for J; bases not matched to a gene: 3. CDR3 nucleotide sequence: TGTGCCAGCAGTTTTGAGGGGGCGTCCTACGAGCAGTACTTC. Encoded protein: CASSFEGASYEQYF.

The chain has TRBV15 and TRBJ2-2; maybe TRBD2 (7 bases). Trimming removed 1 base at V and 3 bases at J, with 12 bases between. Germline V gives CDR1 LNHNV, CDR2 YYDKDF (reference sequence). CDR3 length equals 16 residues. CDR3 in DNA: TGTGCCACCAGCAGAGTCCGGGGGGCGTACACCGGGGAGCTGTTTTTT. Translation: CATSRVRGAYTGELFF.

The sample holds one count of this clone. DNA for the CDR3: TGCGCCAGCAGCTTGGGCCTCGGACAGGGGGCGAATAATGGCTACACCTTC. Its translation: CASSLGLGQGANNGYTF. The rearrangement links TRBV5-1 to TRBJ1-2; 11 bases agree with TRBD1. V lost 0 bases to trimming and J lost 6 bases; unmatched junction nucleotides: 10. Per the germline V gene, CDR1 is SGHRS and CDR2 is YFSETQ. This CDR3 region has 17 residues.

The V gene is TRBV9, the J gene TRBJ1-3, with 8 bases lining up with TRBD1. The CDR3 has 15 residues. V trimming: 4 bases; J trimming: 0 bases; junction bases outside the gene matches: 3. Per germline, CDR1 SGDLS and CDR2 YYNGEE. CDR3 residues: CASSFGQGSGNTIYF. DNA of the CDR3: TGTGCCAGCAGCTTCGGACAGGGCTCTGGAAACACCATATATTTT.

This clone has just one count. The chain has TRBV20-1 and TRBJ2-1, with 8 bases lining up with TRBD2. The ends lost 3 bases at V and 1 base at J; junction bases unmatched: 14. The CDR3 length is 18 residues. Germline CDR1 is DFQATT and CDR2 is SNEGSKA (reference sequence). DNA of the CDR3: TGCAGTGCTAGTCATCGCCCTGGCCGGGGGGGGTCCTACAATGAGCAGTTCTTC. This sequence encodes CSASHRPGRGGSYNEQFF.

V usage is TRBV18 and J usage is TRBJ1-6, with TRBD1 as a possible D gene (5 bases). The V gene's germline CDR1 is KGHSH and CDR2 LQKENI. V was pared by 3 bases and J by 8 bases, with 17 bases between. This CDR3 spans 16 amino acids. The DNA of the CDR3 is TGTGCCAGCTCACCGTGGCAGGGAGGGCCCCATTCACCCCTCCACTTT. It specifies CASSPWQGGPHSPLHF.

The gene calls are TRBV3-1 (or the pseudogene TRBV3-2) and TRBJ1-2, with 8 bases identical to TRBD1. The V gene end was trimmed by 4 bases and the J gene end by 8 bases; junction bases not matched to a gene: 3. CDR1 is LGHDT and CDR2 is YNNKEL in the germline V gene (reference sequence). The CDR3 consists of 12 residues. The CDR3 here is CASSPQGEGYTF. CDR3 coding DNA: TGTGCCAGCAGCCCACAGGGGGAGGGCTACACCTTC.

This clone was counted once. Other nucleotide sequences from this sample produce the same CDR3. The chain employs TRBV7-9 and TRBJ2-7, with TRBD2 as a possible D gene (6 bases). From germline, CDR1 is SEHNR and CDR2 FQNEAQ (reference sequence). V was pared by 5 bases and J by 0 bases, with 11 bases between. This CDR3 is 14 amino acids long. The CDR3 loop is CASSRGGSSYEQYF. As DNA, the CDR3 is TGTGCCAGCAGCCGTGGGGGGAGCTCCTACGAGCAGTACTTC.

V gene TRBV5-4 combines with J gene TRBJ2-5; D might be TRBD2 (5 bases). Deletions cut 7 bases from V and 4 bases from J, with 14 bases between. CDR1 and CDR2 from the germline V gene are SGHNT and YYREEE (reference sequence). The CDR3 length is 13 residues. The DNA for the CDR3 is TGTGCCAGCCGACCCAATGGAGGAGAGACCCAGTACTTC. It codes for CASRPNGGETQYF.

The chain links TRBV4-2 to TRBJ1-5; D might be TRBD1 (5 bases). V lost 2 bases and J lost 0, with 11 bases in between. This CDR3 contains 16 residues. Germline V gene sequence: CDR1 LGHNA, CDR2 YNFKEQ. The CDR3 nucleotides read TGTGCCAGCAGCCAATCGGTAGGGGCTAGCAATCAGCCCCAGCATTTT. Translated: CASSQSVGASNQPQHF.

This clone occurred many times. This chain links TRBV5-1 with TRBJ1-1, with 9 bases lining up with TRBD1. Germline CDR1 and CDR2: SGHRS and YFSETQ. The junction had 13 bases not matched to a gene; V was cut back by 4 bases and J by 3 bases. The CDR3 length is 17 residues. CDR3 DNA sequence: TGCGCCAGCAGCCTAACCGGGACAGGGAAGAGGGACACTGAAGCTTTCTTT. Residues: CASSLTGTGKRDTEAFF.

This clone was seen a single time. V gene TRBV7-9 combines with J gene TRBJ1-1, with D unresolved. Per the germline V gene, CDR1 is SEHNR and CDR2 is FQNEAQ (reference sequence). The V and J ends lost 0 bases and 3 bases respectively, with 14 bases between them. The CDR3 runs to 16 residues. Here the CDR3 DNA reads TGTGCCAGCAGCTTAGCGGGCGCTCCGCGGGACACTGAAGCTTTCTTT. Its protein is CASSLAGAPRDTEAFF. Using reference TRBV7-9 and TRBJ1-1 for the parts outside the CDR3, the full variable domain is DTGVSQNPRHKITKRGQNVTFRCDPISEHNRLYWYRQTLGQGPEFLTYFQNEAQLEKSRLLSDRFSAERPKGSFSTLEIQRTEQGDSAMYLCASSLAGAPRDTEAFFGQGTRLTVV.

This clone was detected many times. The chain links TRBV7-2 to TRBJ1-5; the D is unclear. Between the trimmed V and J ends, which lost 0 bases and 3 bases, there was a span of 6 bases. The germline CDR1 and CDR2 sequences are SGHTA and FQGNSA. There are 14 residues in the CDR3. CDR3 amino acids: CASSLAGYNQPQHF. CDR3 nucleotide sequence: TGTGCCAGCAGCTTAGCCGGGTACAATCAGCCCCAGCATTTT.

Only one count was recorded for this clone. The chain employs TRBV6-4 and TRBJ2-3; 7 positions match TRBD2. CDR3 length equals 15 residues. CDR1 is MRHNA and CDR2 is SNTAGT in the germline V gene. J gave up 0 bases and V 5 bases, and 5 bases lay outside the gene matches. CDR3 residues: CASSTGGSSTDTQYF. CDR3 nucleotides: TGTGCCAGCAGTACCGGGGGGTCGAGCACAGATACGCAGTATTTT.

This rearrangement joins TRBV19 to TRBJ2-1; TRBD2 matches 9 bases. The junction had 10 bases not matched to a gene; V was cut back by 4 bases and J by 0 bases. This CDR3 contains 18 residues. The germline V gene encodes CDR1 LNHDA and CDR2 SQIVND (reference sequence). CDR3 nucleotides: TGTGCCAGTAGTACCCCGTTCGCACTAGCGGGCTCCTACAATGAGCAGTTCTTC. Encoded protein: CASSTPFALAGSYNEQFF.

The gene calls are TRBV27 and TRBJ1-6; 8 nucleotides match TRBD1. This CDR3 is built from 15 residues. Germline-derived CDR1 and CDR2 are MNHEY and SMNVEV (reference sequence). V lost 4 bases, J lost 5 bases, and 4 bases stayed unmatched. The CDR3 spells CASSSRQGNNSPLHF. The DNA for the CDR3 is TGTGCCAGCAGTTCACGACAGGGGAATAATTCACCCCTCCACTTT.

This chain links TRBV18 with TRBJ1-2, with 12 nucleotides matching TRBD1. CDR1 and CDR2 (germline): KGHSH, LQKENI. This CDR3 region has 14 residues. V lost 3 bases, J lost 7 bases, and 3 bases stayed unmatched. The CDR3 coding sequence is TGTGCCAGCTCACCGGGACAGGGGGCCTTTGGCTACACCTTC. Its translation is CASSPGQGAFGYTF.

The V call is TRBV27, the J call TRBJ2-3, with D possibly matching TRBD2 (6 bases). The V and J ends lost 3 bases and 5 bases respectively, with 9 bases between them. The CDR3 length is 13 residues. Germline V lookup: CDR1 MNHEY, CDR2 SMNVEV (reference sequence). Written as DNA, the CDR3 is TGTGCCAGCAGTTTTCTGGAGGGAGATACGCAGTATTTT. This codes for CASSFLEGDTQYF.

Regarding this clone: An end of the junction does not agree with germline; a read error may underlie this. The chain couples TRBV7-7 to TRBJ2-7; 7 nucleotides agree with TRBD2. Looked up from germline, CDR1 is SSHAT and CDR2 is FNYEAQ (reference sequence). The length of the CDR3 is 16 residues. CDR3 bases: TGTGCTAGCAGCTTAACTAACTGGGGGGGAGTGAACGAGCAGTACTTC. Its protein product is CASSLTNWGGVNEQYF.